The 5 T cell receptor beta chains in this list originate from one sample, sequenced in a study of breast tumors, draining lymph nodes, adjacent tissues. Axillary draining lymph nodes of breast cancer patients supplied the node samples. Each CDR3 protein is one row after TCRdb ran MiXCR on the multiplex PCR reads. Seen here are about 180,000 distinct CDR3 sequences, 25% to 40% observed once, and the top ten hold about 3.9%. The sequenced sample was axillary lymph node tissue. The receptors were sampled from a female donor with breast cancer. Some clones in this sample may be carry-over from other donors' samples.

There are many counts of this clonotype. This chain joins TRBV7-3 and TRBJ2-1; TRBD1 matches 7 bases. Germline CDR1 is SGHTA and CDR2 is FQGTGA. CDR3 length equals 16 residues. The V gene end was trimmed by 4 bases and the J gene end by 4 bases; junction bases not matched to a gene: 10. CDR3 nucleotide sequence: TGTGCCAGCAGCTCCTCACAGGGGACCAATTACAATGAGCAGTTCTTC. It encodes CASSSSQGTNYNEQFF.

This clonotype was seen at least ten times. This rearrangement joins TRBV4-2 to TRBJ2-7; D call uncertain. Trimming shortened V by 1 base and J by 3 bases, and 19 bases separated the two germline ends. The germline V gene has CDR1 LGHNA and CDR2 YNFKEQ. This CDR3 contains 17 residues. The DNA for the CDR3 is TGTGCCAGCAGCCAAGCGCGGACGGCTAGATCTGGCTACGAGCAGTACTTC. Protein product: CASSQARTARSGYEQYF.

The chain joins TRBV28 to TRBJ1-3, with TRBD1 as a possible D gene (5 bases). CDR3 length: 14 amino acids. Germline assignment: CDR1 MDHEN and CDR2 SYDVKM. Trimming left V 4 bases short and J 8 bases short, with 15 bases between. The CDR3 nucleotides are TGTGCCAGCAGTTCTAACTCCGGAGGGGACACCATATATTTT. Its protein product is CASSSNSGGDTIYF.

The gene calls are TRBV6-6 and TRBJ1-5; no reliable D call. This CDR3 contains 15 residues. Trimming shortened V by 5 bases and J by 11 bases, and 22 bases separated the two germline ends. The germline V gene encodes CDR1 MNHNY and CDR2 SVGAGI (reference sequence). As DNA, the CDR3 is TGTGCCAGCAGTGGACCCTCGGGATTCCGAGAGACCCAGCATTTT. Its protein is CASSGPSGFRETQHF.

This sequence joins TRBV9 and TRBJ2-5; no clear D. The CDR3 covers 13 residues. Trimming left V 2 bases short and J 1 base short, with 6 bases between. Germline V gene lookup returns CDR1 SGDLS and CDR2 YYNGEE. The CDR3 here is CASSVSLQETQYF. CDR3 bases: TGTGCCAGCAGCGTCAGCCTCCAAGAGACCCAGTACTTC.